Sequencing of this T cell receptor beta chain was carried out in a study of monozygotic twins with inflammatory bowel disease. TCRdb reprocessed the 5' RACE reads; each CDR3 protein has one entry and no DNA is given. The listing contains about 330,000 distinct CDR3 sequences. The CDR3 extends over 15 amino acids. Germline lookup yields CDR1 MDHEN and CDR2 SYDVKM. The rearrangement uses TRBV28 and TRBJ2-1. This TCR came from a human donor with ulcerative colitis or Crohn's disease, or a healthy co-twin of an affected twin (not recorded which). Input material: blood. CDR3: CASSFQESSYNEQFF.